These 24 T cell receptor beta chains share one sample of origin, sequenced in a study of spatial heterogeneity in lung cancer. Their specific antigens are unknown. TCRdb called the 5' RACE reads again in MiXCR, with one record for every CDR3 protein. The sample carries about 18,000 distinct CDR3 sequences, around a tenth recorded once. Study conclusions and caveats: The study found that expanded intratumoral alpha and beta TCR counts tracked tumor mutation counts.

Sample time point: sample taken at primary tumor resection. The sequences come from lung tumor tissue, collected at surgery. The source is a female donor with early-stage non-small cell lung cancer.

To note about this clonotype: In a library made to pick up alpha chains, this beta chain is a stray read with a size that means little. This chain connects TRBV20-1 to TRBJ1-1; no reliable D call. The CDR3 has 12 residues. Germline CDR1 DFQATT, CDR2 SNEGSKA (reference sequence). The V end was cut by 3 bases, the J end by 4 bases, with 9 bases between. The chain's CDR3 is CSASSGGTEAFF. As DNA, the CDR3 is TGCAGTGCTAGCTCGGGCGGCACTGAAGCTTTCTTT.

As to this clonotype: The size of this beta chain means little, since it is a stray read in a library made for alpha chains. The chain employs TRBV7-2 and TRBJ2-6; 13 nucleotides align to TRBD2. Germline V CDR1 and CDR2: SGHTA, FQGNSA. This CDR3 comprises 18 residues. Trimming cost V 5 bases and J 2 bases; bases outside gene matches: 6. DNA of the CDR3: TGTGCCAGCAGCCTGACTAGCGGGGGGCCCCCTGGGGCCAACGTCCTGACTTTC. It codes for CASSLTSGGPPGANVLTF.

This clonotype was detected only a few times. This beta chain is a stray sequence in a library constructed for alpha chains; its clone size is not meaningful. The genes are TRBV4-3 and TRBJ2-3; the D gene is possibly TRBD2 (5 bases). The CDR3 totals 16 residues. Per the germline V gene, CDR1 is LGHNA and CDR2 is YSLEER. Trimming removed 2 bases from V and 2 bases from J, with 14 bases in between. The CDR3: CASSQSPQRYTDTQYF. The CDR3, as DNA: TGCGCCAGCAGCCAATCACCCCAGCGGTACACAGATACGCAGTATTTT.

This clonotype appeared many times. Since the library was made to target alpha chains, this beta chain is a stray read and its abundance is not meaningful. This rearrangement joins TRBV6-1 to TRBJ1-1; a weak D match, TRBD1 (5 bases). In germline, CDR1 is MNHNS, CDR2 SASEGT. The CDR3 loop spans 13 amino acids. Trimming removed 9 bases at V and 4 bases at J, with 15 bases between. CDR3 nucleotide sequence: TGTGCCAGTCAGAGGGCAGGGACCACTGAAGCTTTCTTT. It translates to CASQRAGTTEAFF.

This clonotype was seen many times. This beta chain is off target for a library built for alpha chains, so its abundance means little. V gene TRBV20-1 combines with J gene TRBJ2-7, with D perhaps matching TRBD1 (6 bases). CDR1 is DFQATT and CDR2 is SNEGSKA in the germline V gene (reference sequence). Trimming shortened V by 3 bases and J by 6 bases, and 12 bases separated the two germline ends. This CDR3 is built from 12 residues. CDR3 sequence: CSASYRASEQYF. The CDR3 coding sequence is TGCAGTGCTAGTTACAGGGCTAGCGAGCAGTACTTC.

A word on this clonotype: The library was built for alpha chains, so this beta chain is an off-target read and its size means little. CDR3 protein: CSARAAGGDPGNTEAFF. DNA of the CDR3: TGCAGTGCTAGAGCGGCTGGTGGGGATCCGGGGAACACTGAAGCTTTCTTT. This chain connects TRBV20-1 to TRBJ1-1; D is uncertain. The length of the CDR3 is 17 residues. CDR1 DFQATT and CDR2 SNEGSKA come from the germline V gene (reference sequence). The V end was cut by 1 base, the J end by 1 base, with 19 bases between.

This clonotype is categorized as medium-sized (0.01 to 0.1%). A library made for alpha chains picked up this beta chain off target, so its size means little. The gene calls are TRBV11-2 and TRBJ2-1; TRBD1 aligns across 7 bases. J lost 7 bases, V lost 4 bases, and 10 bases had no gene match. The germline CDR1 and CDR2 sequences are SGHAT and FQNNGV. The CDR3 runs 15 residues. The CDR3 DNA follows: TGTGCCAGCAGCTCGGCGTGGACAGGCGGGAATGAGCAGTTCTTC. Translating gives CASSSAWTGGNEQFF.

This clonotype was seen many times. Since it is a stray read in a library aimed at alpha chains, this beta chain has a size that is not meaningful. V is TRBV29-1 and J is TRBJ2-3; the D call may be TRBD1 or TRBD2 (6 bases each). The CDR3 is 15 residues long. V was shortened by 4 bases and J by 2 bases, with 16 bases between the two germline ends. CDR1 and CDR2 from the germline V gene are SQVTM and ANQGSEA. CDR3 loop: CSVVGGDGATDTQYF. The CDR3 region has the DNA TGCAGCGTTGTGGGGGGCGATGGGGCCACAGATACGCAGTATTTT.

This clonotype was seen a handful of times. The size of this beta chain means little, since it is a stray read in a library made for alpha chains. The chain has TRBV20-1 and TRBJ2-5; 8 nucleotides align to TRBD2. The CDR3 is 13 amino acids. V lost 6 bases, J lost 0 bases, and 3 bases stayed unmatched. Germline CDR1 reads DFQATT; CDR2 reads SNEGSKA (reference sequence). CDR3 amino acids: CSAIAGYQETQYF. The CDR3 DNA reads TGCAGTGCAATAGCGGGGTACCAAGAGACCCAGTACTTC.

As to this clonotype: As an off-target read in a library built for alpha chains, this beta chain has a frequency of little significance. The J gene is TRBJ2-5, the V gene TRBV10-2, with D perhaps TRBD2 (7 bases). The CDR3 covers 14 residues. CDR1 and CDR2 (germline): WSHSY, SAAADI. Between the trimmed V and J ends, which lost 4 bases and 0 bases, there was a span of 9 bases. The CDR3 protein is CASSGGGNQETQYF. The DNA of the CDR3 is TGCGCCAGCAGTGGCGGGGGCAACCAAGAGACCCAGTACTTC.

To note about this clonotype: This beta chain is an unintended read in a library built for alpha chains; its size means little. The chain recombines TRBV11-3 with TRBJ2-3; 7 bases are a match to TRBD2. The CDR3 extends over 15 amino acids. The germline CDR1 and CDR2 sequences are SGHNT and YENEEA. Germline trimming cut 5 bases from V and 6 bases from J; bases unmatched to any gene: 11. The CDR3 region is CASSLGTTNPDTQYF. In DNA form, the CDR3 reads TGTGCCAGCAGCCTGGGGACTACAAATCCTGATACGCAGTATTTT.

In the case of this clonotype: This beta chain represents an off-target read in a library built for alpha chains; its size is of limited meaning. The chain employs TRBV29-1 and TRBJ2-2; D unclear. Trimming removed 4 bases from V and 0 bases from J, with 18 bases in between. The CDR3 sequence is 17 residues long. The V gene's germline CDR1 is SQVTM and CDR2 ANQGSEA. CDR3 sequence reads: CSVGGPGAATNTGELFF. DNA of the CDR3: TGCAGCGTTGGGGGTCCCGGCGCAGCCACGAACACCGGGGAGCTGTTTTTT.

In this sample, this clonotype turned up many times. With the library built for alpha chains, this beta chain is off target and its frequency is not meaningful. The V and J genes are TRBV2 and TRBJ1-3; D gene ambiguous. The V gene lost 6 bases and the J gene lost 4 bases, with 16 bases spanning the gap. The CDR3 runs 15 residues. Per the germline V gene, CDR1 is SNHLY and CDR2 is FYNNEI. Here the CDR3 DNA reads TGTGCCAGCAGCGCTACAAGGCCCCACGGAAACACCATATATTTT. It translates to CASSATRPHGNTIYF.

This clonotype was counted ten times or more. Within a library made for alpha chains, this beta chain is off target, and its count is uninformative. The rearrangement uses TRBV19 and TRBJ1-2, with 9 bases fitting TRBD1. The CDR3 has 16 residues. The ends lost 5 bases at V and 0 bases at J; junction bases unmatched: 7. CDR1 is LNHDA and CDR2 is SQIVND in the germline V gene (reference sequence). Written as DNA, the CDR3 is TGTGCCAGTAGTTACGGACAGGGGCCTTCTAACTATGGCTACACCTTC. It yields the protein CASSYGQGPSNYGYTF.

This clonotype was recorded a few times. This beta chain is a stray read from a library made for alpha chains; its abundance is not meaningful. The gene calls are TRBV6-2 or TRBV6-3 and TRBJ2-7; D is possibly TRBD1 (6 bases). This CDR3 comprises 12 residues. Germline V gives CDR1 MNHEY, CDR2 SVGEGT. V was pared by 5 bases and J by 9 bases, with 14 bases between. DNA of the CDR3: TGTGCCAGCAGTCCGGACAGAGAGGGGCAGTACTTC. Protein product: CASSPDREGQYF.

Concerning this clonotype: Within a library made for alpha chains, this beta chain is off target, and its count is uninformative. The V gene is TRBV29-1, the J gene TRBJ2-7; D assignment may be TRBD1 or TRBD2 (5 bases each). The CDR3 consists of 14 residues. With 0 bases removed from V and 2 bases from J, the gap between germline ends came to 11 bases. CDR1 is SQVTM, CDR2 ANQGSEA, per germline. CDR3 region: CSVEDRDLPYEQYF. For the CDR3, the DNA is TGCAGCGTTGAAGATCGGGACCTTCCCTACGAGCAGTACTTC.

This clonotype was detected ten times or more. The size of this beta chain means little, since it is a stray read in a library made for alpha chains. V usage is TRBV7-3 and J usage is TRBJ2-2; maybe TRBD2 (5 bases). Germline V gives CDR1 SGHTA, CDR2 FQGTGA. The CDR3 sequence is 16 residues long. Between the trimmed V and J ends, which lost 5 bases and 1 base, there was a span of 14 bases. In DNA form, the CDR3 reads TGTGCCAGCAGCCGCAACGGCGGGTGGAACACCGGGGAGCTGTTTTTT. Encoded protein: CASSRNGGWNTGELFF.

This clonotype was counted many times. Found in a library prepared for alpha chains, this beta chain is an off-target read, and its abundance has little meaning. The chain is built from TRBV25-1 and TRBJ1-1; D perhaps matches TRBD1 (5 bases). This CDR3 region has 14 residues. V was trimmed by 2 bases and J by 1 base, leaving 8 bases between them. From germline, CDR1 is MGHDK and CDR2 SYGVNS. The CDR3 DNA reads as TGTGCCAGCAGTGAAGTGGGGGAGAACACTGAAGCTTTCTTT. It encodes CASSEVGENTEAFF.

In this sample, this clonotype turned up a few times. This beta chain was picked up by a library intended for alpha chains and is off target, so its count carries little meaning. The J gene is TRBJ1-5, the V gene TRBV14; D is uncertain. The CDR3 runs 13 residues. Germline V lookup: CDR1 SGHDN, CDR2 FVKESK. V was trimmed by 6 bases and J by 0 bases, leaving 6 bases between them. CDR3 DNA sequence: TGTGCCAGCAGTGATTATAGCAATCAGCCCCAGCATTTT. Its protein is CASSDYSNQPQHF.

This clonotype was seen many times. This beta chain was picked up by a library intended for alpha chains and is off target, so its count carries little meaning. The chain's CDR3 is CASTQLARARAFF. DNA of the CDR3: TGTGCCAGCACCCAACTCGCCAGGGCTCGAGCTTTCTTT. This rearrangement joins TRBV5-6 to TRBJ1-1, with a tentative D call TRBD1 (5 bases). The CDR3 extends over 13 amino acids. CDR1 and CDR2 from the germline V gene are SGHDT and YYEEEE. V shed 6 bases and J shed 10 bases, with 19 bases lying between them. Filled out from reference TRBV5-6 and TRBJ1-1, the complete variable domain reads DAGVTQSPTHLIKTRGQQVTLRCSPKSGHDTVSWYQQALGQGPQFIFQYYEEEERQRGNFPDRFSGHQFPNYSSELNVNALLLGDSALYLCASTQLARARAFFGQGTRLTVV.

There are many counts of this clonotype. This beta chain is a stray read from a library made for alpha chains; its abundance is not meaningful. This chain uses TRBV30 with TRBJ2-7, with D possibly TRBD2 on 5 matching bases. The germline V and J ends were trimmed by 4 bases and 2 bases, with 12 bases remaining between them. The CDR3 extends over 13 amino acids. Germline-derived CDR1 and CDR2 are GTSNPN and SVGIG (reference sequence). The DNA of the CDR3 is TGTGCCTGGATCGGGCGGGTTCCCTACGAGCAGTACTTC. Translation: CAWIGRVPYEQYF.

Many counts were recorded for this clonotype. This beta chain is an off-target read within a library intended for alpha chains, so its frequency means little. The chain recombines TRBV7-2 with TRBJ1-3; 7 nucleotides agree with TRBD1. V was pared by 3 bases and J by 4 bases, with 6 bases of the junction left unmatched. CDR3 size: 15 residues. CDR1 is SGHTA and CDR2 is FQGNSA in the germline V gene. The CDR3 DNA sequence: TGTGCCAGCAGCTTTCGACAGGGAAGCGGAAACACCATATATTTT. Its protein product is CASSFRQGSGNTIYF.

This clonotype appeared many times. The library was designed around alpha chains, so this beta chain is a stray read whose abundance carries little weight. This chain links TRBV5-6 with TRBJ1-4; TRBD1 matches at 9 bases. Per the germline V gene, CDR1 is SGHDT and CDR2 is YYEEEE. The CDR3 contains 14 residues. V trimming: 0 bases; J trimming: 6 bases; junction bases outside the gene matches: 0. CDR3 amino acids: CASSLGTGDEKLFF. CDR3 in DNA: TGTGCCAGCAGCTTGGGGACAGGGGATGAAAAACTGTTTTTT.

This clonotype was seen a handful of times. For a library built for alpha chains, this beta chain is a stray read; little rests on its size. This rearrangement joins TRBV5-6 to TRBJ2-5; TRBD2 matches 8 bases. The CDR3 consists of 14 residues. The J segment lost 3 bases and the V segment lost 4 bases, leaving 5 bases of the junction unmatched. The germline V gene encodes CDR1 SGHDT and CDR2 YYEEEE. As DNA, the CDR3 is TGTGCCAGCAGCGACGTAGCGGGGAAAGAGACCCAGTACTTC. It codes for CASSDVAGKETQYF.